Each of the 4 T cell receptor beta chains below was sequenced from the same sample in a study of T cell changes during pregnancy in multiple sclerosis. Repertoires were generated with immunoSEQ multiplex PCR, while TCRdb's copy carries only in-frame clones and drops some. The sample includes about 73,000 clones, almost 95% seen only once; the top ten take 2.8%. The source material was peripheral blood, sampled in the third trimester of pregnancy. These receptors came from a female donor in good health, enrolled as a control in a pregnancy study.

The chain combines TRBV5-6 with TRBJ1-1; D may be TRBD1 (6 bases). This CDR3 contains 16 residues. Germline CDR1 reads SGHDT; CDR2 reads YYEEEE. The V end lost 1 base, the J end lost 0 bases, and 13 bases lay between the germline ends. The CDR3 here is CASSLYGGYMNTEAFF. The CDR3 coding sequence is TGTGCCAGCAGCTTGTATGGGGGCTACATGAACACTGAAGCTTTCTTT.

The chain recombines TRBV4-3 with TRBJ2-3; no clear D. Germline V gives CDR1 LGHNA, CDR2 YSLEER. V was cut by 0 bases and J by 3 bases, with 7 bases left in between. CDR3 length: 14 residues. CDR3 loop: CASSQELLTDTQYF. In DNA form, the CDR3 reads TGCGCCAGCAGCCAAGAACTGCTGACAGATACGCAGTATTTT.

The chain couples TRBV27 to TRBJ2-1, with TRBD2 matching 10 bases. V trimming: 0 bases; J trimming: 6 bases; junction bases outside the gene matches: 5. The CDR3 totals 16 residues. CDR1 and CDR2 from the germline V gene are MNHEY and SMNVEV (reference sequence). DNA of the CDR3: TGTGCCAGCAGTTTATCATGGTCTAGCGGGAGCAATGAGCAGTTCTTC. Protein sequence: CASSLSWSSGSNEQFF.

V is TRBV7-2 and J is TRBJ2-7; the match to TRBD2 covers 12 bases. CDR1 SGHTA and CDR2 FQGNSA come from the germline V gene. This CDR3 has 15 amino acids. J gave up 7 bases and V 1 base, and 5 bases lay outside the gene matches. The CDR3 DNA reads TGTGCCAGCAGCTTAGTGGAGGGACTAGCGGGTGAGCAGTACTTC. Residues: CASSLVEGLAGEQYF.